This T cell receptor (beta chain) was captured by sequencing in a study of T cell responses to AZD1222 COVID-19 vaccine. In this sample, this clone turned up once. TCRdb's table, derived via immunoSEQ multiplex PCR, lists solely in-frame clones and lacks some. The table shows around 200,000 clones, with around 90% occurring only once. This CDR3 spans 12 amino acids. Trimming shortened V by 7 bases and J by 6 bases, and 7 bases separated the two germline ends. Per the germline V gene, CDR1 is MDHEN and CDR2 is SYDVKM. Sequencing was performed on peripheral blood, taken on day 0 of AZD1222 vaccination. The sequence was collected from an adult in good health. This sequence joins TRBV28 and TRBJ1-6; D gene unclear. CDR3 in amino acids: CASTVLNSPLHF. The DNA for the CDR3 is TGTGCCAGCACCGTTCTTAATTCACCCCTCCACTTT.